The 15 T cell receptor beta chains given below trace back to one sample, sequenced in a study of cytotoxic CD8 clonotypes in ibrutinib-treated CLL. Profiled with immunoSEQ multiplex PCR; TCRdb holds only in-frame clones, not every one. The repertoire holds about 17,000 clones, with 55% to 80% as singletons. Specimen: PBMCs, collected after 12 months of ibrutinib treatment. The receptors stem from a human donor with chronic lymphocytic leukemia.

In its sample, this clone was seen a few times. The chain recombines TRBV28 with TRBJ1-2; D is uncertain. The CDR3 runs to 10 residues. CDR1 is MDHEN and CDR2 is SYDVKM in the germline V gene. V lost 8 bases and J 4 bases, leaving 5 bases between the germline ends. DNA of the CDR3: TGTGCCAGCCAGTCCTATGGCTACACCTTC. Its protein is CASQSYGYTF.

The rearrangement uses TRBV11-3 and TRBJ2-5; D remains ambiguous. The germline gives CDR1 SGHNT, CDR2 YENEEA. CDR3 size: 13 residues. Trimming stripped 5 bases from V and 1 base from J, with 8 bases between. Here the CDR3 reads CASSRQIQETQYF. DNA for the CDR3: TGTGCCAGCAGCCGACAAATCCAAGAGACCCAGTACTTC.

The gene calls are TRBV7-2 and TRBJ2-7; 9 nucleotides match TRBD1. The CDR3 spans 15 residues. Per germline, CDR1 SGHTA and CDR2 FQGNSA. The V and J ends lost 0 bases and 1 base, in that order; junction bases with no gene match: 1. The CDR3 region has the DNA TGTGCCAGCAGCTTAGCGGGGACAGGGTCCTACGAGCAGTACTTC. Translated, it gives CASSLAGTGSYEQYF.

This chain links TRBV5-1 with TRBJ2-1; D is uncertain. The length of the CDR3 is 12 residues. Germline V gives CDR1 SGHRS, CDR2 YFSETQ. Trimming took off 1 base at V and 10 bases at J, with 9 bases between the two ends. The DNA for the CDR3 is TGCGCCAGCAGCTTGTTAGCATACGAGCAGTTCTTC. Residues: CASSLLAYEQFF.

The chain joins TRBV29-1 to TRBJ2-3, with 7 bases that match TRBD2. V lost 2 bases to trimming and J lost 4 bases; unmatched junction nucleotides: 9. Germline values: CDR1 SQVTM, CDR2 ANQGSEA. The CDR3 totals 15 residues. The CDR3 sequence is CSVETSGTGPDTQYF. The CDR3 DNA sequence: TGCAGCGTTGAAACCAGCGGGACGGGGCCAGATACGCAGTATTTT.

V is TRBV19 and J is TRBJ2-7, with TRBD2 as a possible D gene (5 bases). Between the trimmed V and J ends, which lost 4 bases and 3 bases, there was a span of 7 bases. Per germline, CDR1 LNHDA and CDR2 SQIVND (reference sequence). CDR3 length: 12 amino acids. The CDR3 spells CASSTGLYEQYF. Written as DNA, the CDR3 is TGTGCCAGTAGTACAGGACTCTACGAGCAGTACTTC.

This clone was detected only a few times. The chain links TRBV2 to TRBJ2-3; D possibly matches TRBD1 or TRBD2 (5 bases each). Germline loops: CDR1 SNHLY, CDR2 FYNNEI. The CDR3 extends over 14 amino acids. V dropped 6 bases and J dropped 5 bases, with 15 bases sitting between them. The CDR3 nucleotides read TGTGCCAGCAGCGGGACCAGCGTTAGAGATACGCAGTATTTT. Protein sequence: CASSGTSVRDTQYF.

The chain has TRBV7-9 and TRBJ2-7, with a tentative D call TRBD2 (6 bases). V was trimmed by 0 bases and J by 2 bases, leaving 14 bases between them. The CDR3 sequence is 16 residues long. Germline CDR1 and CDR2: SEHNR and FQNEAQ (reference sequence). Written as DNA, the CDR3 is TGTGCCAGCAGCTTAGCGCTTCGGCGGGGTCCCTACGAGCAGTACTTC. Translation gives CASSLALRRGPYEQYF.

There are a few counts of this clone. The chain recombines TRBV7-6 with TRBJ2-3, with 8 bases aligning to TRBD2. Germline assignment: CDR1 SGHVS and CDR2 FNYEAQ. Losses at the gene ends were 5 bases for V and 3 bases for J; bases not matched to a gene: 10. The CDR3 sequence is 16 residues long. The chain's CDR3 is CASSPYSGIQTDTQYF. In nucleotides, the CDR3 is TGTGCCAGCAGCCCTTATAGCGGGATTCAAACAGATACGCAGTATTTT.

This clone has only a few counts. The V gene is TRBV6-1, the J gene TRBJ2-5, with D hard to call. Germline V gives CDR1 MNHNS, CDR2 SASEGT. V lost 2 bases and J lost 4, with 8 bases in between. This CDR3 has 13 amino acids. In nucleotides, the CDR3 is TGTGCCAGCAGTGAATCCGGGCTAGAGACCCAGTACTTC. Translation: CASSESGLETQYF.

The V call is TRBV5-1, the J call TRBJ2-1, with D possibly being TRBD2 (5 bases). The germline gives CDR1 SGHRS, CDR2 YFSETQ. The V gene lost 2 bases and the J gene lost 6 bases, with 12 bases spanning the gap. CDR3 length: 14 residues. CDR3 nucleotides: TGCGCCAGCAGCTTCGGCCCGAGCGGCAATGAGCAGTTCTTC. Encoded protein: CASSFGPSGNEQFF.

CDR3 region: CASRGQGAGEKLFF. The DNA for the CDR3 is TGTGCCAGCAGGGGACAGGGGGCGGGGGAAAAACTGTTTTTT. This chain links TRBV28 with TRBJ1-4; the match to TRBD1 covers 12 bases. Germline assignment: CDR1 MDHEN and CDR2 SYDVKM. The J segment lost 8 bases and the V segment lost 6 bases, leaving 4 bases of the junction unmatched. The CDR3 sequence is 14 residues long.

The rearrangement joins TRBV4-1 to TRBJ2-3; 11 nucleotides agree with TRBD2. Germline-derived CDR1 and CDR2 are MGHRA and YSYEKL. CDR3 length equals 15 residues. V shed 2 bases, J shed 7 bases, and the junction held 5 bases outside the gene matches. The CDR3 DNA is TGCGCCAGCAGCCAAACTAGCGGGAGTCAGCATACGCAGTATTTT. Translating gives CASSQTSGSQHTQYF.

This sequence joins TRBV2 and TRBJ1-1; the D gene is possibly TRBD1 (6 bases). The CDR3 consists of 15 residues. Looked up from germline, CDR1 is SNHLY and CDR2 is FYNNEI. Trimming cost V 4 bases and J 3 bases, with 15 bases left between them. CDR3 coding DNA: TGTGCCAGCAGTGCTAACCGGAACAGGGACACTGAAGCTTTCTTT. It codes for CASSANRNRDTEAFF.

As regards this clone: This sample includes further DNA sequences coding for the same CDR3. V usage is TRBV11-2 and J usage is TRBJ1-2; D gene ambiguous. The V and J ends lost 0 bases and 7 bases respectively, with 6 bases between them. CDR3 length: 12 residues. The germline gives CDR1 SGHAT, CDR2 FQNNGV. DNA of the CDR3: TGTGCCAGCAGCTTAGAAAAAGCTGGCTACACCTTC. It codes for CASSLEKAGYTF.